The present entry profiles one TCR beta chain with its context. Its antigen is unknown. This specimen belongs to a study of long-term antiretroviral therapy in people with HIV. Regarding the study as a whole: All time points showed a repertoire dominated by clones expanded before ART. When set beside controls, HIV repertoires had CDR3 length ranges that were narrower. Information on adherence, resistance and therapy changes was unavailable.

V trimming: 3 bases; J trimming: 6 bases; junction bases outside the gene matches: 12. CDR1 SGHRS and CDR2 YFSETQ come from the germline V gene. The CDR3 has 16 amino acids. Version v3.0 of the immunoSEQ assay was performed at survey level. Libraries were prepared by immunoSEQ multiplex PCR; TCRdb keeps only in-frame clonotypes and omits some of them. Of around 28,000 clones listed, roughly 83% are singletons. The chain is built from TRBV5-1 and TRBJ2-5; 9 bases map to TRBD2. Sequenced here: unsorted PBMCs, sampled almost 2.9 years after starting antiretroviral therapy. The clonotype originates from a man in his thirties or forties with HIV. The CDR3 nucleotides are TGCGCCAGCAGCTCATGGGGGGTAGCGGGAGAGAAGACCCAGTACTTC. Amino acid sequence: CASSSWGVAGEKTQYF.